This T cell receptor beta chain was observed in a study of blood T cell repertoires in COVID-19. Study context: The United States, Italy and Spain provided the acute and convalescent COVID-19 samples.

In regard to this clone: Other DNA sequences from this sample encode an identical CDR3 as well.

How the authors handled the data: Estimation of nucleated cell counts was performed using reference gene primer amplification. This table comes from immunoSEQ multiplex PCR, and its TCRdb copy is limited to in-frame clones, with some not included. That table is the source of V, J and clone size, and D and trimming were worked out from the DNA. This repertoire shows a few hundred thousand clones, about 83% found once; its top ten account for about 7%. The germline gives CDR1 SEHNR, CDR2 FQNEAQ (reference sequence). Trimming removed 1 base at V and 3 bases at J, with 6 bases between. The CDR3 is 14 amino acids.

The specimen sequenced was PBMCs or T cells enriched from blood (not recorded which). The V call is TRBV7-9, the J call TRBJ1-4, with D maybe TRBD1 (5 bases). This receptor was obtained from a woman between 40 and 50 years old who had recovered from COVID-19. CDR3 sequence: CASSLGQSNEKLFF. The CDR3 DNA is TGTGCCAGCAGCTTAGGACAGTCTAATGAAAAACTGTTTTTT.